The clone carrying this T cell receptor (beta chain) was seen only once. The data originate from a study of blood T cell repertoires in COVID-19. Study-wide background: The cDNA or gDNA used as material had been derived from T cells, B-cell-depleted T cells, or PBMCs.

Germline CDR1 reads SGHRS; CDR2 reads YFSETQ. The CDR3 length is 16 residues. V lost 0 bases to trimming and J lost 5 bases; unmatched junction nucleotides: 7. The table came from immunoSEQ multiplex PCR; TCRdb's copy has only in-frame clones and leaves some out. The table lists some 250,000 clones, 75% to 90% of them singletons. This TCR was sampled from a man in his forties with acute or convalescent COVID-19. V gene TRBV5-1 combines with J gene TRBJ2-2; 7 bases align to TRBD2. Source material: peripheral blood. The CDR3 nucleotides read TGCGCCAGCAGCTTGGGGTTCGGGGGGTCAACCGGGGAGCTGTTTTTT. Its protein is CASSLGFGGSTGELFF. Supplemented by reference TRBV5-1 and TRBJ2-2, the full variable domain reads KAGVTQTPRYLIKTRGQQVTLSCSPISGHRSVSWYQQTPGQGLQFLFEYFSETQRNKGNFPGRFSGRQFSNSRSEMNVSTLELGDSALYLCASSLGFGGSTGELFFGEGSRLTVL.